The clone carrying this TCR beta chain was found many times. The sample originates from a study of T-cell reconstitution after alpha-beta-depleted transplantation in children. TCRbeta library preparation incorporated unique molecular identifiers. From the PCR reads, TCRdb called clonotypes with MiXCR, one entry per CDR3 protein. This table has around 340,000 distinct CDR3 sequences, 13% appearing once. The CDR3 consists of 15 residues. Germline V gene sequence: CDR1 SGDLS, CDR2 YYNGEE. With 0 bases removed from V and 5 bases from J, the gap between germline ends came to 12 bases. The chain is built from TRBV9 and TRBJ2-1, with D possibly being TRBD1 or TRBD2 (5 bases each). Sequences were derived from PBMCs, sampled from the stem cell graft. The origin of this receptor is a human donor who donated a stem cell graft to a child with Fanconi anemia. The CDR3 spells CASSVGGTADNEQFF. In DNA, the CDR3 is TGTGCCAGCAGCGTAGGAGGGACGGCGGACAATGAGCAGTTCTTC.